This T cell receptor (beta chain) was profiled in a study of OX40 agonist ivuxolimab in advanced cancers. Study background: Dosing consisted of intravenous ivuxolimab at 0.01 to 10 mg/kg every 2 weeks.

Measured with immunoSEQ multiplex PCR; TCRdb has only the in-frame clones, and not every one. The sample consists of 40,000 to 45,000 clones, approximately 80% of them appearing once. The V gene end was trimmed by 4 bases and the J gene end by 7 bases; junction bases not matched to a gene: 7. Per the germline V gene, CDR1 is SGHRS and CDR2 is YFSETQ. The CDR3 runs to 14 residues. The sequencing here drew on CD4+ or CD8+ T cells sorted from blood, taken in a trial of the OX40 agonist ivuxolimab. The rearrangement joins TRBV5-1 to TRBJ2-1, with TRBD1 matching over 8 bases. This clonotype originated in an adult with an advanced solid tumor such as melanoma, head and neck, liver or kidney cancer. CDR3: CASSVRQGSNEQFF. In DNA form, the CDR3 reads TGCGCCAGCAGCGTAAGACAGGGGAGTAATGAGCAGTTCTTC.